The 5 T cell receptor beta chains below all came from one sample that was sequenced in a study of Graves' ophthalmopathy and Graves' hyperthyroidism. Transcripts of RNA were the source for amplifying TCR beta CDR3 regions. HTBI-primed first-round RT-PCR preceded second-round multiplex PCR. One entry per CDR3 protein, called by TCRdb with MiXCR from the multiplex PCR reads. The sample holds 740,000 or so distinct CDR3 sequences, 35% to 50% seen once. Sequencing was carried out using peripheral blood. These receptor sequences come from an adult man with Graves' ophthalmopathy.

This rearrangement joins TRBV12-3 or TRBV12-4 to TRBJ1-3; D is unresolved. The CDR3 covers 14 residues. Deletions cut 7 bases from V and 0 bases from J, with 10 bases between. The CDR3 nucleotides read TGTGCCAGCACTGTACAGTACTCTGGAAACACCATATATTTT. Its protein is CASTVQYSGNTIYF.

Comments on this clonotype: The missing conserved phenylalanine or tryptophan at the end of this CDR3 makes a read error likely. The DNA is omitted, as the CDR3 cannot be located on it reliably, and the CDR3 follows TCRdb's listing. This chain's CDR3 is CASSARGSNQPQQP. This sequence joins TRBV24-1 and TRBJ1-5; TRBD1 reflects the table's D call only, with no check against the DNA. The CDR3 is made up of 14 amino acids, end residues included. Germline V CDR1 and CDR2: KGHDR, SFDVKD.

This chain connects TRBV24-1 to TRBJ2-5, with 7 bases aligning to TRBD1. The CDR3 runs 15 residues. CDR1 is KGHDR and CDR2 is SFDVKD in the germline V gene. V dropped 11 bases and J dropped 1; count of bases not matched to a gene: 12. CDR3 in amino acids: CASTTGQAFQETQYF. As DNA, the CDR3 is TGTGCCAGCACCACCGGACAGGCCTTCCAAGAGACCCAGTACTTC.

CDR3 DNA: TGTGCCAGCAGCTTAGTTTCCGACAGGGGTGGGGAGCAGTACTTC. Translation gives CASSLVSDRGGEQYF. The chain links TRBV7-2 to TRBJ2-7; 8 nucleotides agree with TRBD1. The J segment lost 7 bases and the V segment lost 1 base, leaving 9 bases of the junction unmatched. The CDR3 extends over 15 amino acids. CDR1 and CDR2 from the germline V gene are SGHTA and FQGNSA.

In the case of this clonotype: In this CDR3 the conserved last residue, phenylalanine or tryptophan, is missing, so a read error is likely. No DNA is shown, since the ends of the CDR3 on it are uncertain; the CDR3 is the one TCRdb lists. The rearrangement joins TRBV25-1 to TRBJ1-3; the table's D call, TRBD1, has no DNA check behind it. Looked up from germline, CDR1 is MGHDK and CDR2 is SYGVNS. Counting both end residues, the CDR3 totals 11 amino acids. This CDR3 is CASSELRQGST.